Each of the 10 T cell receptor beta chains below was sequenced from the same sample in a study of blood T cell repertoires in COVID-19. Assay used: immunoSEQ multiplex PCR; TCRdb lists only in-frame clones, some missing. The data hold 200,000 or so clones, with 75% to 90% observed a single time. Sequenced sample: PBMCs or T cells enriched from blood (not recorded which). The receptor set was obtained from a middle-aged woman with acute COVID-19.

This chain uses TRBV7-9 with TRBJ1-4, with TRBD1 matching 7 bases. Germline V gene data show CDR1 as SEHNR and CDR2 as FQNEAQ (reference sequence). V was clipped by 1 base and J by 8 bases; unmatched bases: 4. The CDR3 extends over 14 amino acids. The DNA of the CDR3 is TGTGCCAGCAGCTTAGACAGGGGACGGGAAAAACTGTTTTTT. This encodes CASSLDRGREKLFF. Using reference TRBV7-9 and TRBJ1-4 for the parts outside the CDR3, the full variable domain is DTGVSQNPRHKITKRGQNVTFRCDPISEHNRLYWYRQTLGQGPEFLTYFQNEAQLEKSRLLSDRFSAERPKGSFSTLEIQRTEQGDSAMYLCASSLDRGREKLFFGSGTQLSVL.

The J gene is TRBJ2-1, the V gene TRBV11-1, with D maybe TRBD2 (7 bases). This CDR3 spans 15 amino acids. V gave up 11 bases and J gave up 9 bases, with 26 bases separating them. Germline loops: CDR1 SGHAT, CDR2 FQDESV (reference sequence). The CDR3 DNA reads as TGTGCCTCAGGGAGGGGGGCCCCCGGGGTGAGTGAGCAGTTCTTC. Encoded protein: CASGRGAPGVSEQFF.

This clone is a singleton in its sample. The V call is TRBV5-5, the J call TRBJ2-1; weak D call: TRBD2 (6 bases). Germline-derived CDR1 and CDR2 are SGHKS and YYEKEE (reference sequence). Trimming shortened V by 4 bases and J by 4 bases, and 18 bases separated the two germline ends. The CDR3 has 16 residues. CDR3 sequence (DNA): TGTGCCAGCAGCCAGCGGATTGGCGGGGCTTACAATGAGCAGTTCTTC. It translates to CASSQRIGGAYNEQFF. The full variable domain, with the rest looked up from reference TRBV5-5 and TRBJ2-1, is DAGVTQSPTHLIKTRGQQVTLRCSPISGHKSVSWYQQVLGQGPQFIFQYYEKEERGRGNFPDRFSARQFPNYSSELNVNALLLGDSALYLCASSQRIGGAYNEQFFGPGTRLTVL.

The chain joins TRBV6-5 to TRBJ1-1, with a tentative D call TRBD1 (5 bases). Germline CDR1 MNHEY, CDR2 SVGAGI. The CDR3 runs to 15 residues. V shed 5 bases and J shed 2 bases, with 15 bases lying between them. CDR3 amino acids: CASSTTQGFNTEAFF. Here the CDR3 DNA reads TGTGCCAGCAGTACAACTCAGGGCTTCAACACTGAAGCTTTCTTT.

The CDR3 sequence is CASSPSWRGGETQYF. In DNA form, the CDR3 reads TGTGCCAGCAGCCCCAGTTGGCGGGGGGGTGAGACCCAGTACTTC. This chain connects TRBV5-8 to TRBJ2-5; 9 nucleotides match TRBD2. Trimming removed 4 bases from V and 5 bases from J; junction bases left unmatched: 9. This CDR3 has 15 amino acids. Germline values: CDR1 SGHTS, CDR2 YDEGEE.

V and J are TRBV5-1 and TRBJ2-2; 8 nucleotides line up with TRBD1. Per germline, CDR1 SGHRS and CDR2 YFSETQ. CDR3 size: 20 residues. After removal of 0 bases from V and 1 base from J, the junction contained 14 bases not matched to a gene. DNA for the CDR3: TGCGCCAGCAGCTTGGGCGGTGGGACAGGCCTTGAATTGAACACCGGGGAGCTGTTTTTT. It translates to CASSLGGGTGLELNTGELFF.

V usage is TRBV29-1 and J usage is TRBJ2-3; D is ambiguous. Germline lookup yields CDR1 SQVTM and CDR2 ANQGSEA. The CDR3 sequence is 11 residues long. V dropped 5 bases and J dropped 5 bases, with 8 bases sitting between them. CDR3 coding DNA: TGCAGCGTTCGATTAGTAGATACGCAGTATTTT. It translates to CSVRLVDTQYF.

CDR3 sequence reads: CASSAGSSYNSPLHF. The CDR3 DNA reads as TGCGCCAGCAGCGCTGGGAGCTCCTATAATTCACCCCTCCACTTT. This chain joins TRBV4-1 and TRBJ1-6; D gene ambiguous. The CDR3 sequence is 15 residues long. From germline, CDR1 is MGHRA and CDR2 YSYEKL. Deletions cut 5 bases from V and 0 bases from J, with 8 bases between.

This chain joins TRBV27 and TRBJ2-2; 9 bases map to TRBD1. CDR1 MNHEY and CDR2 SMNVEV come from the germline V gene (reference sequence). The CDR3 contains 16 residues. V gave up 5 bases and J gave up 6 bases; unmatched junction bases: 10. CDR3 coding DNA: TGTGCCAGCAGTCCGGGGACAGGGTCTGAGGCCGGGGAGCTGTTTTTT. It codes for CASSPGTGSEAGELFF.

V gene TRBV5-6 combines with J gene TRBJ2-5; 13 bases match TRBD2. V lost 3 bases, J lost 7 bases, and 3 bases stayed unmatched. The germline V gene has CDR1 SGHDT and CDR2 YYEEEE. The CDR3 is made up of 14 amino acids. The DNA of the CDR3 is TGTGCCAGCAGCTGGGGGACTAGCGGGGTGACCCAGTACTTC. Its translation is CASSWGTSGVTQYF.